This is a list of T cell receptor beta chains from one sample in a study of human T cells and chemical hapten exposure. TCRdb processed the RACE reads anew with MiXCR; each CDR3 protein has one entry. Altogether 60,000 to 80,000 distinct CDR3 sequences are present, about 32% being singletons, with the ten largest covering about 8.9%. The source material was whole blood, sampled in connection with sensitization to the hapten diphenylcyclopropenone (DPC). The receptors were sampled from a man aged 35-49 years with alopecia areata. Some clones in this sample may be carry-over from other donors' samples. Each CDR3 is given with its conserved first and last residue. Fields, in order: clone size, D gene, V gene, J gene, CDR3 protein, CDR3 DNA. A D gene is named only where the DNA matches it firmly. Clone size is not always given. Where it is, it says once, few, many or a class for expanded clones.

few	TRBD2	TRBV12-3/TRBV12-4	TRBJ2-5	CASSFSSGQETQYF	TGTGCCAGCAGTTTTTCTAGCGGCCAAGAGACCCAGTACTTC
-	-	TRBV30	TRBJ2-3	CAWSVGTDTQYF	TGTGCCTGGAGTGTAGGGACAGATACGCAGTATTTT
few	-	TRBV6-2/TRBV6-3	TRBJ2-1	CASSHLAPSYNEQFF	TGTGCCAGCAGCCACCTAGCACCCTCCTACAATGAGCAGTTCTTC
few	TRBD1	TRBV20-1	TRBJ2-5	CSARDPRGFGETQYF	TGCAGTGCTAGAGATCCCAGGGGGTTTGGAGAGACCCAGTACTTC
-	TRBD1	TRBV12-3/TRBV12-4	TRBJ2-5	CASSYRQGSSRETQYF	TGTGCCAGCAGTTACAGACAGGGTAGTTCACGAGAGACCCAGTACTTC
-	-	TRBV12-3/TRBV12-4	TRBJ2-4	CASSLRGSRNIQYF	TGTGCCAGCAGTTTACGAGGCTCAAGAAACATTCAGTACTTC
-	-	TRBV10-1	TRBJ2-1	CASSEAGQEQFF	TGCGCCAGCAGTGAGGCCGGGCAAGAGCAGTTCTTC
-	-	TRBV3-1	TRBJ2-6	CASSQISPGAAARGSGANVLTF	TGTGCCAGCAGCCAAATAAGCCCCGGCGCCGCCGCGAGAGGCTCTGGGGCCAACGTCCTGACTTTC
-	TRBD2	TRBV6-1	TRBJ2-1	CASSPTSGRSNEQFF	TGTGCCAGCAGTCCGACTAGCGGGAGAAGCAATGAGCAGTTCTTC
-	TRBD2	TRBV5-1	TRBJ2-7	CASSSGTSTPGEQYF	TGCGCCAGCAGTTCCGGGACTAGCACTCCGGGGGAGCAGTACTTC
-	TRBD1	TRBV5-6	TRBJ2-2	CASRGQGARRNTGELFF	TGTGCCAGCAGAGGTCAGGGGGCCCGACGGAACACCGGGGAGCTGTTTTTT
many	-	TRBV11-2	TRBJ2-7	CASSSTGTSPYEQYF	TGTGCCAGCAGCTCCACCGGGACAAGCCCGTACGAGCAGTACTTC
few	TRBD2	TRBV10-3	TRBJ2-7	CAISRGGYEQYF	TGTGCCATCAGTCGCGGGGGATACGAGCAGTACTTC
-	TRBD2	TRBV10-3	TRBJ2-1	CAISGLAGNNEQFF	TGTGCCATCAGTGGACTAGCGGGGAACAATGAGCAGTTCTTC
-	TRBD2	TRBV6-5	TRBJ2-3	CASSGPRREVQDTQYF	TGTGCCAGCAGCGGACCCCGCCGGGAGGTCCAAGATACGCAGTATTTT
-	TRBD2	TRBV7-8	TRBJ2-3	CASSLVGGDTQYF	TGTGCCAGCAGCTTAGTGGGGGGGGATACGCAGTATTTT
-	-	TRBV28	TRBJ2-3	CASRPTSGYRTDTQYF	TGTGCCAGCAGGCCCACCTCAGGGTATCGAACAGATACGCAGTATTTT
-	TRBD1	TRBV7-9	TRBJ2-1	CASSDRGQVNEQFF	TGTGCCAGCAGCGACAGGGGGCAGGTCAATGAGCAGTTCTTC
-	-	TRBV5-1	TRBJ2-5	CASSSLVEETQYF	TGCGCCAGCAGCTCGCTAGTTGAAGAGACCCAGTACTTC
-	-	TRBV7-8	TRBJ2-5	CASSLLDIFGAEETQYF	TGTGCCAGCAGCTTATTAGATATTTTCGGGGCAGAAGAGACCCAGTACTTC
once	-	TRBV3-1	TRBJ2-1	CASSRAAREQFF	TGTGCCAGCAGCCGGGCGGCGAGGGAGCAGTTCTTC
few	-	TRBV30	TRBJ1-2	CAWSGPWGRGYGYTF	TGTGCCTGGAGCGGACCGTGGGGCAGGGGCTATGGCTACACCTTC
-	-	TRBV12-3/TRBV12-4	TRBJ2-2	CASSFLQGHGELFF	TGTGCCAGCAGTTTCCTACAGGGCCACGGGGAGCTGTTTTTT
few	TRBD1	TRBV30	TRBJ1-2	CAWSTGGRNYGYTF	TGTGCCTGGAGTACAGGGGGCCGGAACTATGGCTACACCTTC
-	TRBD1	TRBV28	TRBJ2-7	CASSFVGTATYEQYF	TGTGCCAGCAGTTTCGTCGGGACAGCAACCTACGAGCAGTACTTC
-	-	TRBV4-2	TRBJ2-2	CASLKGQAYPNTGELFF	TGTGCCAGCCTAAAGGGACAAGCTTATCCGAACACCGGGGAGCTGTTTTTT
-	TRBD1	TRBV7-3	TRBJ1-6	CASASTGGSPLHF	TGTGCCAGCGCCTCGACAGGGGGCTCACCCCTCCACTTT
-	-	TRBV6-5	TRBJ1-1	CASRELGAAAEAFF	TGTGCCAGCAGAGAACTGGGGGCGGCGGCTGAAGCTTTCTTT
-	-	TRBV12-3/TRBV12-4	TRBJ1-1	CASSLGGLRTEAFF	TGTGCCAGCAGTTTAGGGGGGCTTCGCACTGAAGCTTTCTTT
-	TRBD1	TRBV10-3	TRBJ2-1	CAISLTGTSYNEQFF	TGTGCCATCAGCCTGACAGGGACCTCCTACAATGAGCAGTTCTTC
-	-	TRBV20-1	TRBJ2-7	CSANPLSVSSYEQYF	TGCAGTGCTAACCCTCTCAGTGTTAGCTCCTACGAGCAGTACTTC
-	-	TRBV10-2	TRBJ1-5	CASSDGDGSNQPQHF	TGCGCCAGCAGTGACGGGGACGGGAGCAATCAGCCCCAGCATTTT
few	-	TRBV18	TRBJ2-2	CASSPIGQNTGELFF	TGTGCCAGCTCACCAATCGGGCAAAACACCGGGGAGCTGTTTTTT
few	TRBD2	TRBV7-2	TRBJ2-7	CASRLAGTSNRWDF	TGTGCCAGCAGACTAGCGGGGACTAGCAACCGGTGGGACTTC
few	-	TRBV7-2	TRBJ2-6	CASSLRQGSSGANVLTF	TGTGCCAGCAGCCTCCGGCAGGGGTCGTCTGGGGCCAACGTCCTGACTTTC